This TCR beta chain appears in the sequencing data of a study of vaccination and CD4 T cells after COVID-19. Study summary: Stimulation of the cells used overlapping spike peptide pools from SARS-CoV-2 and from the common cold coronaviruses HCoV-NL63, HCoV-OC43 and HCoV-229E.

A remark on this clonotype: Its specificity is unknown.

The Oncomine TCR Beta short-read assay was applied to DNA of cultured CD4+ T cells. TCRdb reanalysed the PCR reads using MiXCR and keeps one entry per CDR3 protein. The sample yields around 19,000 distinct CDR3 sequences, around 50% seen once. As for treatment: approximately 9-day PBMC culture with coronavirus spike peptide pools or control peptides (ViraFEST assay). TCR sequencing followed the expansion of antigen-specific T cells with peptide pools in ViraFEST. Peptide pools at around 9.6 ug/ml stimulated two million PBMCs per well with about 9.1 IU/ml IL-2. V was pared by 4 bases and J by 5 bases, with 15 bases between. Looked up from germline, CDR1 is SNHLY and CDR2 is FYNNEI. The CDR3 covers 14 residues.

The clonotype was recovered from a human donor who had recovered from COVID-19. The sample consisted of CD4+ T cells from blood, cultured in vitro. This rearrangement joins TRBV2 to TRBJ2-7; possible D gene TRBD1, 6 bases. The CDR3 coding sequence is TGTGCCAGCAGTGGGACGAGGGGGAGAGACGAGCAGTACTTC. As protein: CASSGTRGRDEQYF.